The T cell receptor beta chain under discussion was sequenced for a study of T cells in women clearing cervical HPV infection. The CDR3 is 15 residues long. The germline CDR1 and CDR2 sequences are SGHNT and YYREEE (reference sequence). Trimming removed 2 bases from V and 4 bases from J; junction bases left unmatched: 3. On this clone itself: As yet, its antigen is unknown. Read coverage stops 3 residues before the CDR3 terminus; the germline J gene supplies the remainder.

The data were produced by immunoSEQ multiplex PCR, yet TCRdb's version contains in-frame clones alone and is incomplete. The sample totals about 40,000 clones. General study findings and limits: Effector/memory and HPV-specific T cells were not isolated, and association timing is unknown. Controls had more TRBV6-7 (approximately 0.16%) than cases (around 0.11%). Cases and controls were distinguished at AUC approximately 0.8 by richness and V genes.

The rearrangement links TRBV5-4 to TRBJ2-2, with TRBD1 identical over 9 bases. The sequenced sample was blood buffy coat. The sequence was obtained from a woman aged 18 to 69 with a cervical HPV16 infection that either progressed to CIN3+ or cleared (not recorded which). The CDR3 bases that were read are TGTGCCAGCAGCTTACAGGGGGCGGCCACCGGGGAG. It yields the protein CASSLQGAATGE. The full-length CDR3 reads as CASSLQGAATGELFF.